Following are 21 T cell receptor beta chains from one sample sequenced in a study of glioma-infiltrating T cells. Amplification of TCR alpha and beta CDR3 regions from RNA used iRepertoire nested multiplex PCR. Via MiXCR, TCRdb re-called the multiplex PCR reads, giving one row per CDR3 protein. The sample holds around 190,000 distinct CDR3 sequences, 32% seen once. The sequenced sample was glioma tissue, nonneoplastic brain tissue, or PBMCs (not recorded which). The receptors derive from a human donor with low-grade glioma or glioblastoma, undergoing nonglioma brain surgery, or in good health (not recorded which).

The rearrangement joins TRBV3-1 to TRBJ2-7, with D maybe TRBD2 (6 bases). CDR3 length equals 13 residues. V was clipped by 4 bases and J by 8 bases, with 15 bases between them. From germline, CDR1 is LGHDT and CDR2 YNNKEL (reference sequence). The DNA for the CDR3 is TGTGCCAGCAGCCCGTCCCGGGACTTGCAGCAGTACTTC. This translates into CASSPSRDLQQYF.

Concerning this clonotype: Because the CDR3 is missing its conserved closing phenylalanine or tryptophan, this is likely a read error. This sequence joins TRBV6-5 and TRBJ2-7, with 10 positions matching TRBD1. The V segment lost 6 bases and the J segment 6 bases; nucleotides outside the gene matches: 8. The CDR3 has 14 amino acids. CDR1 is MNHEY, CDR2 SVGAGI, per germline. The CDR3 region is CASSPPGTGAEQYL. The CDR3 region has the DNA TGTGCCAGCAGCCCCCCCGGGACAGGGGCCGAGCAGTACCTC.

V is TRBV6-1 and J is TRBJ2-7, with a weak D call TRBD1 (5 bases). Germline V gives CDR1 MNHNS, CDR2 SASEGT. Between the trimmed V and J ends, which lost 5 bases and 4 bases, there was a span of 9 bases. The CDR3 spans 12 residues. CDR3 bases: TGTGCCAGCAGTCGCCCAGGGTACGAGCAGTACTTC. It is translated as CASSRPGYEQYF.

The chain carries TRBV29-1 and TRBJ2-7; 9 bases fit TRBD2. V lost 6 bases and J lost 3; bases outside the gene matches: 12. This CDR3 is 15 amino acids long. Germline V gives CDR1 SQVTM, CDR2 ANQGSEA. In DNA form, the CDR3 reads TGCAGCGTCGCAGCGGGAGGAGTAAGTAGCTACGAGCAGTACTTC. Translating gives CSVAAGGVSSYEQYF.

As to this clonotype: This may stem from a read error, because a much larger clone lies one nucleotide away. The chain uses TRBV7-9 and TRBJ2-7; 7 bases align to TRBD1. Germline values: CDR1 SEHNR, CDR2 FQNEAQ (reference sequence). This CDR3 is built from 14 residues. The CDR3 nucleotides read TGTGCCAGCAGCCGGGACAGCTCTTTATACGAGGAGTACTTC. Its translation is CASSRDSSLYEEYF.

As regards this clonotype: Given a much more abundant clone one base away, this may be a read error. The V call is TRBV2, the J call TRBJ2-1; D gene unclear. The CDR3 runs to 14 residues. Germline CDR1 reads SNHLY; CDR2 reads FYNNEI. The CDR3 sequence is CASIPPSSYSEQFF. The CDR3 DNA is TGTGCCAGCATTCCTCCGAGCTCCTACAGTGAGCAGTTCTTC.

On this clonotype: This may be a read error, as it is one base from a much larger clone. The rearrangement joins TRBV11-2 to TRBJ2-1; tentatively, D is TRBD1 or TRBD2 (6 bases each). Germline CDR1 and CDR2: SGHAT and FQNNGV. The germline V and J ends were trimmed by 5 bases and 6 bases, with 23 bases remaining between them. The CDR3 is made up of 17 amino acids. Here the CDR3 reads CASSLRGLRGMGNEQFF. CDR3 nucleotide sequence: TGTGCCAGCAGCCTCCGGGGGCTCCGCGGGATGGGCAATGAGCAGTTCTTC.

This clonotype has ten or more counts. The gene calls are TRBV20-1 and TRBJ2-1, with TRBD2 matching over 12 bases. With V trimmed by 4 bases and J by 2 bases, 3 bases remained unmatched. CDR1 DFQATT and CDR2 SNEGSKA come from the germline V gene (reference sequence). This CDR3 has 15 amino acids. Here the CDR3 reads CSANPSGRAYNEQFF. The CDR3 coding sequence is TGCAGTGCTAACCCTAGCGGGAGGGCCTACAATGAGCAGTTCTTC.

This clonotype was detected ten times or more. The V gene is TRBV18, the J gene TRBJ2-3, with a possible D match to TRBD2 (6 bases). CDR3 length equals 16 residues. Germline lookup yields CDR1 KGHSH and CDR2 LQKENI. Trimming took 6 bases from V and 3 from J, leaving 19 bases between them. In DNA, the CDR3 is TGTGCCAGCTCTACCACTGCGAGTGGGGGGACAGATACGCAGTATTTT. Translating it yields CASSTTASGGTDTQYF.

This clonotype occurred once. A read error is possible here, since a much larger clone lies one base away. The V gene is TRBV2, the J gene TRBJ1-1, with a possible D match to TRBD1 (5 bases). Germline V gene sequence: CDR1 SNHLY, CDR2 FYNNEI. CDR3 length equals 17 residues. The V and J ends lost 5 bases and 3 bases respectively, with 22 bases between them. The CDR3 loop is CASSTPGKGVEDTEAFF. CDR3 sequence (DNA): TGTGCCAGCAGTACCCCAGGGAAAGGGGTTGAGGACACTGAAGCTTTCTTT.

This clonotype was detected ten times or more. This chain uses TRBV20-1 with TRBJ2-7, with 11 bases matching TRBD2. The junction had 10 bases not matched to a gene; V was cut back by 0 bases and J by 6 bases. The CDR3 spans 16 residues. The germline CDR1 and CDR2 sequences are DFQATT and SNEGSKA (reference sequence). The CDR3: CSARDPAGTSGGEQYF. CDR3 DNA sequence: TGCAGTGCTAGAGACCCCGCCGGGACTAGCGGAGGCGAGCAGTACTTC.

The rearrangement joins TRBV12-3 or TRBV12-4 to TRBJ1-4, with 9 bases fitting TRBD1. The length of the CDR3 is 15 residues. The V segment lost 6 bases and the J segment 6 bases; nucleotides outside the gene matches: 8. The DNA for the CDR3 is TGTGCCAGCAGGGACAGGGGATTCGGTTATGAAAAACTGTTTTTT. It is translated as CASRDRGFGYEKLFF.

This clonotype was seen ten or more times. The CDR3 loop reads CASSSPLGIQYF. For the CDR3, the DNA is TGTGCCAGCAGCTCCCCGCTAGGCATTCAGTACTTC. This chain links TRBV5-4 with TRBJ2-4; D not resolved. The CDR3 runs to 12 residues. CDR1 is SGHNT, CDR2 YYREEE, per germline (reference sequence). With 3 bases removed from V and 9 bases from J, the gap between germline ends came to 10 bases.

A note on this clonotype: One end of the junction varies from germline; a read error may be responsible. The chain is built from TRBV20-1 and TRBJ2-1; 9 nucleotides agree with TRBD1. The CDR3 runs 13 residues. Germline V lookup: CDR1 DFQATT, CDR2 SNEGSKA (reference sequence). CDR3 DNA sequence: TGCAGTACTCCTACAGGGGGCCACAATGAGCAGTCCTTC. Translation gives CSTPTGGHNEQSF.

This clonotype appeared a few times. A much larger clone lies one base from this, so it may be a read error. The V gene is TRBV20-1, the J gene TRBJ2-7, with D possibly TRBD2 on 6 matching bases. The CDR3 consists of 12 residues. The V gene lost 8 bases and the J gene lost 0 bases, with 11 bases spanning the gap. CDR1 is DFQATT and CDR2 is SNEGSKA in the germline V gene (reference sequence). The CDR3 DNA follows: TGCAGTACCCGGGGGTACTCCTACGAGCAGTACTTC. Protein product: CSTRGYSYEQYF.

The V call is TRBV5-1, the J call TRBJ1-3; D might be TRBD1 (6 bases). CDR1 SGHRS and CDR2 YFSETQ come from the germline V gene. The CDR3 covers 16 residues. Deletions cut 2 bases from V and 5 bases from J, with 17 bases between. CDR3 in amino acids: CASSFSRQGRRNTIYF. CDR3 nucleotide sequence: TGCGCCAGCAGCTTCAGTCGGCAGGGGCGGAGAAACACCATATATTTT.

This clonotype appeared many times. This sequence joins TRBV20-1 and TRBJ2-1, with D possibly being TRBD2 (5 bases). The CDR3 contains 15 residues. The germline V gene encodes CDR1 DFQATT and CDR2 SNEGSKA (reference sequence). Trimming left V 4 bases short and J 4 bases short, with 17 bases between. This CDR3 is CSAIGTGTTYNEQFF. The CDR3 coding sequence is TGCAGTGCTATTGGTACGGGAACCACATACAATGAGCAGTTCTTC.

This clonotype was seen ten or more times. The CDR3 region has the DNA TGTGCCACCAGCAGAGACCCTACCGGGAGCTATGGCTACACCTTC. Encoded protein: CATSRDPTGSYGYTF. J is TRBJ1-2 and V is TRBV15, with D uncertain. V was pared by 0 bases and J by 4 bases, with 12 bases between. CDR3 length: 15 residues. Germline V CDR1 and CDR2: LNHNV, YYDKDF (reference sequence).

The CDR3 protein is CASRYLAGGRTDTQYF. The DNA of the CDR3 is TGTGCCAGCAGGTACCTAGCTGGAGGTCGGACAGATACGCAGTATTTT. The rearrangement uses TRBV12-3 or TRBV12-4 and TRBJ2-3, with a weak D call TRBD2 (5 bases). V lost 6 bases and J lost 3, with 19 bases in between. The CDR3 totals 16 residues.

The genes are TRBV6-2 or TRBV6-3 and TRBJ2-7; the D is unclear. Trimming pared 6 bases from V and 4 bases from J, leaving 10 bases between. The CDR3 runs to 12 residues. Germline CDR1 and CDR2: MNHEY and SVGEGT. The CDR3 DNA reads TGTGCCAGCAGCTTAAAGACATACGAGCAGTACTTC. Translating gives CASSLKTYEQYF.

V and J are TRBV5-1 and TRBJ2-7; 7 bases are a match to TRBD1. The CDR3 loop spans 14 amino acids. With V trimmed by 4 bases and J by 5 bases, 9 bases remained unmatched. Germline V CDR1 and CDR2: SGHRS, YFSETQ. CDR3 region: CASSGTGTADEQYF. Written as DNA, the CDR3 is TGCGCCAGCAGCGGCACCGGGACAGCTGACGAGCAGTACTTC.